The 5 T cell receptor beta chains below were found in one sample sequenced in a study of shared clonotypes between healthy human individuals. The naive CD8 population came from CD45RO-negative cells selected for CCR7, without terminally differentiated effector memory CD45RA+ cells. TCRdb keeps only in-frame clones here, not all; method: immunoSEQ multiplex PCR. The sample consists of hundreds of thousands of clones, 90% to 97% of them appearing once. The sequenced sample consisted of naive CD8+ T cells sorted from blood. The receptors come from a woman aged 25 to 45 in good health.

This clone was seen once. This sequence joins TRBV2 and TRBJ2-3; the D gene is possibly TRBD2 (6 bases). The CDR3 has 19 amino acids. The V end lost 8 bases, the J end lost 5 bases, and 32 bases lay between the germline ends. Looked up from germline, CDR1 is SNHLY and CDR2 is FYNNEI. The CDR3 sequence is CASWNPRGLRSLRGDTQYF. The CDR3 bases are TGTGCCAGCTGGAATCCCCGGGGGTTAAGAAGCCTCCGGGGAGATACGCAGTATTTT.

This sequence joins TRBV30 and TRBJ2-7; possible D gene TRBD1, 7 bases. V gave up 5 bases and J gave up 4 bases, with 15 bases separating them. In germline, CDR1 is GTSNPN, CDR2 SVGIG (reference sequence). The CDR3 has 13 amino acids. CDR3 DNA: TGTGCCTGGGGATGGGACAGCGGGTACGAGCAGTACTTC. Translated, it gives CAWGWDSGYEQYF.

The V call is TRBV10-1, the J call TRBJ2-1, with D perhaps TRBD1 (6 bases). Between the trimmed V and J ends, which lost 6 bases and 10 bases, there was a span of 13 bases. Germline lookup yields CDR1 WNHNN and CDR2 SYGVQD (reference sequence). The CDR3 is 12 residues long. CDR3 bases: TGCGCCAGCAGGAATACAGGGATGGAGCAGTTCTTC. Translated, it gives CASRNTGMEQFF.

The V call is TRBV27, the J call TRBJ1-2; D gene unclear. Trimming removed 4 bases from V and 7 bases from J, with 16 bases in between. CDR3 length equals 14 residues. In germline, CDR1 is MNHEY, CDR2 SMNVEV (reference sequence). In nucleotides, the CDR3 is TGTGCCAGCAGTTCTGACTCAGCTCAGTCTGGCTACACCTTC. Its translation is CASSSDSAQSGYTF.

Here the CDR3 reads CSVESGGTNEQFF. CDR3 DNA sequence: TGCAGCGTTGAATCCGGGGGGACGAATGAGCAGTTCTTC. The chain is built from TRBV29-1 and TRBJ2-1; 7 bases map to TRBD2. J lost 7 bases, V lost 2 bases, and 5 bases had no gene match. Germline CDR1 SQVTM, CDR2 ANQGSEA. The CDR3 loop spans 13 amino acids.